Below, 26 T cell receptor beta chains from the same sample are listed, as sequenced in a study of spatial heterogeneity in lung cancer. Via MiXCR, TCRdb re-called the 5' RACE reads, giving one row per CDR3 protein. The table includes some 22,000 distinct CDR3 sequences, approximately 5.8% detected once. Time point defined: sample taken at primary tumor resection. Sequencing used PBMCs, obtained at surgery. These receptor sequences come from a male donor with early-stage non-small cell lung cancer.

The table lists this clonotype with a few counts. V usage is TRBV4-2 and J usage is TRBJ2-3; a possible D gene is TRBD1 (6 bases). This CDR3 contains 15 residues. CDR1 and CDR2 from the germline V gene are LGHNA and YNFKEQ. Trimming took off 0 bases at V and 10 bases at J, with 17 bases between the two ends. As DNA, the CDR3 is TGTGCCAGCAGCCAAGAGGGGGCCTTGGGGACCCCGCAGTATTTT. Its translation: CASSQEGALGTPQYF.

This clonotype was observed at least ten times. This rearrangement joins TRBV27 to TRBJ1-4, with 9 bases identical to TRBD1. The ends lost 6 bases at V and 8 bases at J; junction bases unmatched: 7. The germline V gene has CDR1 MNHEY and CDR2 SMNVEV (reference sequence). CDR3 length: 14 amino acids. The CDR3 region is CASRGTGRREKLFF. The CDR3 DNA reads TGTGCCAGCAGAGGGACAGGGAGGAGGGAAAAACTGTTTTTT.

This clonotype was counted a few times. The chain uses TRBV27 and TRBJ2-7; tentative D call: TRBD1 (5 bases). The germline CDR1 and CDR2 sequences are MNHEY and SMNVEV (reference sequence). This CDR3 region has 13 residues. V was trimmed by 9 bases and J by 2 bases, leaving 14 bases between them. In nucleotides, the CDR3 is TGTGCCAGTAGGGGTGCAGGGACCTACGAGCAGTACTTC. Translation: CASRGAGTYEQYF.

This clonotype was seen a few times. V is TRBV11-3 and J is TRBJ2-1; D gene unclear. CDR3 length equals 14 residues. V lost 0 bases, J lost 11 bases, and 14 bases lay in between. Germline V gene lookup returns CDR1 SGHNT and CDR2 YENEEA. The CDR3 nucleotides are TGTGCCAGCAGCTTAGAGGGATTAGCCCCAAAGCAGTTCTTC. The encoded protein is CASSLEGLAPKQFF.

At least ten counts were recorded for this clonotype. The rearrangement uses TRBV6-5 and TRBJ2-1, with 12 bases aligning to TRBD2. Trimming took 0 bases from V and 8 from J; bases not matched to a gene: 8. Germline lookup yields CDR1 MNHEY and CDR2 SVGAGI. This CDR3 has 17 amino acids. CDR3 in DNA: TGTGCCAGCAGTTACTCCCTAGCGGGGGGGCTCAGACATGAGCAGTTCTTC. Amino acid sequence: CASSYSLAGGLRHEQFF.

This clonotype appeared many times. J is TRBJ2-7 and V is TRBV3-1; 15 nucleotides align to TRBD2. Germline assignment: CDR1 LGHDT and CDR2 YNNKEL (reference sequence). The CDR3 covers 15 residues. Trimming at V came to 4 bases and at J to 4 bases, leaving 2 bases not matched to a gene. CDR3 protein: CASSRGTSGGYEQYF. In DNA, the CDR3 is TGTGCCAGCAGCCGTGGGACTAGCGGGGGGTACGAGCAGTACTTC.

The sample holds many counts of this clonotype. The V call is TRBV29-1, the J call TRBJ2-5; no reliable D call. The CDR3 extends over 13 amino acids. CDR1 and CDR2 from the germline V gene are SQVTM and ANQGSEA. V lost 7 bases, J lost 0 bases, and 12 bases lay in between. CDR3 sequence reads: CSGITAYQETQYF. The CDR3, as DNA: TGCAGCGGGATTACAGCGTACCAAGAGACCCAGTACTTC.

A remark on this clonotype: Being one base from a much bigger clone, this may be a read error. The chain has TRBV28 and TRBJ2-2; D is perhaps TRBD1 (6 bases). The CDR3 spans 13 residues. The germline V and J ends were trimmed by 8 bases and 5 bases, with 12 bases remaining between them. Germline assignment: CDR1 MDHEN and CDR2 SYDVKM. CDR3 bases: TGTGCCAGCGCCGCAGGGGCAACCGGGGAGCTGTTTTTT. Its protein is CASAAGATGELFF.

This clonotype was observed many times. The chain is built from TRBV29-1 and TRBJ2-3, with 8 bases identical to TRBD2. V trimming: 6 bases; J trimming: 5 bases; junction bases outside the gene matches: 13. The CDR3 is 15 amino acids. Germline lookup yields CDR1 SQVTM and CDR2 ANQGSEA. The CDR3 protein is CSVPNPAGVGDTQYF. The CDR3 DNA sequence: TGCAGCGTACCAAACCCAGCGGGAGTTGGAGATACGCAGTATTTT.

This clonotype was seen repeatedly, ten times or more. V and J are TRBV18 and TRBJ1-1, with D possibly matching TRBD1 (5 bases). Trimming stripped 5 bases from V and 1 base from J, with 8 bases between. This CDR3 comprises 13 residues. Germline assignment: CDR1 KGHSH and CDR2 LQKENI. DNA for the CDR3: TGTGCCAGCTCAAGTGGGGGGAACACTGAAGCTTTCTTT. Its protein is CASSSGGNTEAFF.

The rearrangement links TRBV7-2 to TRBJ2-1; weak D call: TRBD1 (5 bases). Germline V gene lookup returns CDR1 SGHTA and CDR2 FQGNSA. V dropped 1 base and J dropped 5 bases, with 9 bases sitting between them. The CDR3 loop spans 14 amino acids. Here the CDR3 DNA reads TGTGCCAGCAGCTTAGAACAGGTTAACAATGAGCAGTTCTTC. Its protein product is CASSLEQVNNEQFF.

This clonotype was counted ten times or more. CDR3 loop: CASSISLGSMQGREKLFF. For the CDR3, the DNA is TGTGCCAGCAGCATTAGTTTAGGATCGATGCAGGGCCGCGAAAAACTGTTTTTT. The chain has TRBV21-1 and TRBJ1-4. TRBV21-1 is an annotated pseudogene. The CDR3 totals 18 residues.

Concerning this clonotype: At one of its ends the junction is not consistent with the germline gene, which may arise from a read error. The V gene is TRBV27, the J gene TRBJ2-7, with D maybe TRBD2 (5 bases). Looked up from germline, CDR1 is MNHEY and CDR2 is SMNVEV (reference sequence). The CDR3 loop spans 12 amino acids. The CDR3 DNA is TGCACCAGCAGCCGCGGGCCCAATCCGCAGTACTTC. Amino acids: CTSSRGPNPQYF.

This clonotype was counted only a few times. This rearrangement joins TRBV6-2 or TRBV6-3 to TRBJ1-1; tentatively, D is TRBD1 (6 bases). V was trimmed by 3 bases and J by 0 bases, leaving 14 bases between them. This CDR3 contains 16 residues. Germline CDR1 is MNHEY and CDR2 is SVGEGT. The chain's CDR3 is CASSYPWTAMNTEAFF. In DNA, the CDR3 is TGTGCCAGCAGTTATCCTTGGACAGCCATGAACACTGAAGCTTTCTTT.

This clonotype was counted ten times or more. The chain has TRBV11-2 and TRBJ2-5; tentative D call: TRBD2 (6 bases). Trimming pared 3 bases from V and 7 bases from J, leaving 12 bases between. Germline V lookup: CDR1 SGHAT, CDR2 FQNNGV. There are 13 residues in the CDR3. Written as DNA, the CDR3 is TGTGCCAGCAGCTTCCTGACGGAGGGGACCCAGTACTTC. Amino acid sequence: CASSFLTEGTQYF.

This clonotype was found many times. J is TRBJ2-7 and V is TRBV4-3; perhaps TRBD1 as D (6 bases). CDR1 is LGHNA and CDR2 is YSLEER in the germline V gene. Trimming pared 0 bases from V and 2 bases from J, leaving 11 bases between. The CDR3 consists of 15 residues. CDR3 nucleotide sequence: TGCGCCAGCAGCCAAGATCGACAGGTAGCCTACGAGCAGTACTTC. Residues: CASSQDRQVAYEQYF.

This clonotype was counted at least ten times. The rearrangement links TRBV7-8 to TRBJ2-7, with 14 positions matching TRBD2. The CDR3 loop spans 18 amino acids. With 2 bases clipped from V and 2 bases from J, the junction kept 8 bases outside the gene matches. In germline, CDR1 is SGHVS, CDR2 FQNEAQ. CDR3 protein: CASSLRTSGRHYPYEQYF. CDR3 DNA: TGTGCCAGCAGCTTAAGGACTAGCGGGAGGCACTACCCCTACGAGCAGTACTTC.

The J gene is TRBJ1-1, the V gene TRBV9; maybe TRBD1 (6 bases). Germline V gives CDR1 SGDLS, CDR2 YYNGEE. The CDR3 has 14 amino acids. V was cut by 6 bases and J by 1 base, with 13 bases left in between. The DNA for the CDR3 is TGTGCCAGCAATTTTGCAGGGGCGAACACTGAAGCTTTCTTT. Amino acid sequence: CASNFAGANTEAFF.

This clonotype was detected ten times or more. The V and J genes are TRBV18 and TRBJ1-5; perhaps TRBD1 as D (6 bases). V lost 5 bases and J 6 bases, leaving 17 bases between the germline ends. The CDR3 has 15 amino acids. Germline-derived CDR1 and CDR2 are KGHSH and LQKENI. The DNA for the CDR3 is TGTGCCAGCTCAGCGTCGGCGGGGGGCGGTCAGCCCCAGCATTTT. The encoded protein is CASSASAGGGQPQHF.

This clonotype occurred many times. This CDR3 is CASSQQGLGNQPQHF. The CDR3 bases are TGTGCCAGCAGTCAACAGGGGCTAGGCAATCAGCCCCAGCATTTT. The chain recombines TRBV2 with TRBJ1-5; 7 bases fit TRBD1. The CDR3 covers 15 residues. Germline values: CDR1 SNHLY, CDR2 FYNNEI. V gave up 5 bases and J gave up 2 bases; unmatched junction bases: 6.

In this sample, this clonotype turned up many times. This chain uses TRBV12-3 or TRBV12-4 with TRBJ1-1; 8 nucleotides align to TRBD1. The V segment lost 6 bases and the J segment 3 bases; nucleotides outside the gene matches: 9. The CDR3 has 15 residues. In nucleotides, the CDR3 is TGTGCCAGCAGCTCCAGACAGGGGAGGGACACTGAAGCTTTCTTT. The encoded protein is CASSSRQGRDTEAFF.

This clonotype has at least ten counts. V usage is TRBV2 and J usage is TRBJ1-5, with a possible D match to TRBD1 (6 bases). Trimming stripped 6 bases from V and 4 bases from J, with 13 bases between. The CDR3 is made up of 14 amino acids. Germline V lookup: CDR1 SNHLY, CDR2 FYNNEI. The CDR3 nucleotides are TGTGCCAGCAGATCGGACAGCCGAAATCAGCCCCAGCATTTT. Its translation is CASRSDSRNQPQHF.

This clonotype was counted only a few times. The chain couples TRBV19 to TRBJ2-5, with 7 bases lining up with TRBD1. CDR1 LNHDA and CDR2 SQIVND come from the germline V gene (reference sequence). The CDR3 covers 14 residues. Trimming took 3 bases from V and 7 from J; bases not matched to a gene: 8. The CDR3: CASSIGTDKGTQYF. As DNA, the CDR3 is TGTGCCAGTAGTATTGGGACAGACAAGGGGACCCAGTACTTC.

This clonotype was found a few times. This chain connects TRBV19 to TRBJ2-4; 14 bases map to TRBD2. Unmatched junction bases numbered 9, after V lost 8 bases and J lost 0 bases. The CDR3 spans 18 residues. Germline assignment: CDR1 LNHDA and CDR2 SQIVND (reference sequence). Here the CDR3 DNA reads TGTGCCAGTTGTCCGGGACTAGCGGGAGCACTAGCCAAAAACATTCAGTACTTC. Translation gives CASCPGLAGALAKNIQYF.

This clonotype was recorded at least ten times. The rearrangement uses TRBV29-1 and TRBJ2-5, with D tentatively TRBD1 (5 bases). The V gene lost 7 bases and the J gene lost 1 base, with 13 bases spanning the gap. The CDR3 has 13 amino acids. Per the germline V gene, CDR1 is SQVTM and CDR2 is ANQGSEA. The CDR3 here is CSAPQGLQETQYF. The CDR3 DNA sequence: TGCAGCGCCCCCCAGGGTCTCCAAGAGACCCAGTACTTC. Filled out from reference TRBV29-1 and TRBJ2-5, the complete variable domain reads SAVISQKPSRDICQRGTSLTIQCQVDSQVTMMFWYRQQPGQSLTLIATANQGSEATYESGFVIDKFPISRPNLTFSTLTVSNMSPEDSSIYLCSAPQGLQETQYFGPGTRLLVL.

In this sample, this clonotype turned up many times. This chain connects TRBV4-2 to TRBJ2-7; 7 nucleotides agree with TRBD2. CDR3 length equals 15 residues. CDR1 is LGHNA and CDR2 is YNFKEQ in the germline V gene. V shed 0 bases and J 2 bases; nucleotides not matched to a gene: 4. DNA for the CDR3: TGTGCCAGCAGCCAAGATCGAGCGGGACCCTACGAGCAGTACTTC. Its protein product is CASSQDRAGPYEQYF.